These T cell receptor beta chains were read from a single sample in a study of spatial heterogeneity in lung cancer. Via MiXCR, TCRdb re-called the 5' RACE reads, giving one row per CDR3 protein. This sample carries 20,000 to 25,000 distinct CDR3 sequences, 4.6% of them seen once, and the ten largest clones take 7% to 8.5%. The sequences come from PBMCs, collected at surgery. These receptors were obtained from a male donor with early-stage non-small cell lung cancer. CDR3s include the opening cysteine and the closing phenylalanine or tryptophan. D genes are given only for firm matches. Size values are once, few and many counts, or a class for expanded clones, and some rows have none.

clone size	V gene	J gene	D gene	CDR3 DNA	CDR3 protein
many	TRBV27	TRBJ2-3	.	TGTGCCAGCAGTTCTACATCTAGCACAGATACGCAGTATTTT	CASSSTSSTDTQYF
many	TRBV20-1	TRBJ2-6	.	TGCAGTGCTAGAGATGACTCTGGGGCCAACGTCCTGACTTTC	CSARDDSGANVLTF
many	TRBV5-1	TRBJ1-3	.	TGCGCCAGCAGCTCCGGGACGGTAGACTCTGGAAACACCATATATTTT	CASSSGTVDSGNTIYF
many	TRBV20-1	TRBJ2-3	.	TGCAGTGCCCCTCAGGGGGGAACGACAGATACGCAGTATTTT	CSAPQGGTTDTQYF
many	TRBV21-1	TRBJ2-7	.	TGTGCCAGCAGCAGCTCCTACGAGCAGTACTTC	CASSSSYEQYF
many	TRBV6-5	TRBJ2-1	.	TGTGCCAGCAGTAGAGGACACAGCTCCTACAATGAGCAGTTCTTC	CASSRGHSSYNEQFF
many	TRBV20-1	TRBJ2-3	TRBD2	TGCAGTGCTAGACCCGGACTAGCGGGATCCACAGATACGCAGTATTTT	CSARPGLAGSTDTQYF
many	TRBV7-2	TRBJ1-4	.	TGTGCCAGCAGCCCAGCGACACAGGGTGAAAAACTGTTTTTT	CASSPATQGEKLFF
many	TRBV7-9	TRBJ1-2	.	TGTGCCAGCAGCTTAGCAGGAAACTATGGCTACACCTTC	CASSLAGNYGYTF
many	TRBV19	TRBJ2-2	.	TGTGCCAGTAATATCAAGCGGGGGGAGCTGTTTTTT	CASNIKRGELFF
many	TRBV20-1	TRBJ2-3	TRBD2	TGCAGTGCCCAACACTATGGCCGGGGAGGGACAGATACGCAGTATTTT	CSAQHYGRGGTDTQYF
many	TRBV21-1	TRBJ2-7	.	TGTGCCAGCAGCAAAATCGGGGGATCCTACGAGCAGTACTTC	CASSKIGGSYEQYF
many	TRBV28	TRBJ2-3	TRBD1	TGTGCCAGCAGTTCGACAGGGCGAGCGGATACGCAGTATTTT	CASSSTGRADTQYF
many	TRBV18	TRBJ1-6	.	TGTGCCAGCTCAGTACAGGGTAATTCACCCCTCCACTTT	CASSVQGNSPLHF
.	TRBV5-1	TRBJ1-1	TRBD1	TGCGCCAGCAGCGCAGTATCCGGGACAGGACGCAATGAAGCTTTCTTT	CASSAVSGTGRNEAFF
many	TRBV27	TRBJ2-3	TRBD2	TGTGCCAGCAGTTTATATACTAGCGGGGGGGCAGATACGCAGTATTTT	CASSLYTSGGADTQYF
many	TRBV7-3	TRBJ2-1	.	TGTGCCAGCAGCTTAACGCCAGACAATGAGCAGTTCTTC	CASSLTPDNEQFF
many	TRBV6-2/TRBV6-3	TRBJ2-3	.	TGTGCCAGCAGTAGAATTCGGTCAGGCGGCACAGATACGCAGTATTTT	CASSRIRSGGTDTQYF
many	TRBV11-2	TRBJ1-1	TRBD1	TGTGCCAGCAGCCCCGGACAGGGGCTGGCTATGAACACTGAAGCTTTCTTT	CASSPGQGLAMNTEAFF
.	TRBV5-1	TRBJ1-3	.	TGCGCCAGCAGCGACCGGGTCGGATACTTTGACTCTGGAAACACCATATATTTT	CASSDRVGYFDSGNTIYF
many	TRBV28	TRBJ1-2	TRBD1	TGTGCCAGCAGTTTAAGGGGACAGGATGACTATGGCTACACCTTC	CASSLRGQDDYGYTF
many	TRBV29-1	TRBJ2-2	.	TGCAGCGTGGGCTTATGGGGTAACGGGGAGCTGTTTTTT	CSVGLWGNGELFF
many	TRBV27	TRBJ1-5	.	TGTGCCAGCAGTTTAAACCACGGGACGGGGCAGCCCCAGCATTTT	CASSLNHGTGQPQHF
many	TRBV5-1	TRBJ1-1	TRBD1	TGCGCCAGCAGCTTGGGAAGGGACAGGGGATGGAGGACTGAAGCTTTCTTT	CASSLGRDRGWRTEAFF
.	TRBV7-9	TRBJ2-6	.	TGTGCCAGCAGGATATCCACCTCTGGGGCCAACGTCCTGACTTTC	CASRISTSGANVLTF
many	TRBV11-2	TRBJ1-1	.	TGTGCCAGCAGCTTAACCGGGGGCACTGAAGCTTTCTTT	CASSLTGGTEAFF
many	TRBV29-1	TRBJ2-1	.	TGCAGCGTTGGGGTGATCAATGAGCAGTTCTTC	CSVGVINEQFF
many	TRBV6-2/TRBV6-3	TRBJ2-6	.	TGTGCCAGCTCGTTTTATACGGGACAATATTCTGGGGCCAACGTCCTGACTTTC	CASSFYTGQYSGANVLTF
.	TRBV28	TRBJ2-4	TRBD1	TGTGCCAGCATCCAACAGGGGGCAGCCAAAAACATTCAGTACTTC	CASIQQGAAKNIQYF
many	TRBV18	TRBJ1-5	.	TGTGCCAGCTCACCACGGGAACCGAGCAATCAGCCCCAGCATTTT	CASSPREPSNQPQHF
many	TRBV7-6	TRBJ2-3	TRBD2	TGTGCCAGCAGGAGGACTAGCGGGGGGTCCACAGATACGCAGTATTTT	CASRRTSGGSTDTQYF
many	TRBV12-3/TRBV12-4	TRBJ2-6	.	TGTGCCAGCAGAGACAGCTTAATCTACTCTGGGGCCAACGTCCTGACTTTC	CASRDSLIYSGANVLTF
.	TRBV5-1	TRBJ2-2	.	TGCGCCAGCAGCTCCGGGATGAACACCGGGGAGCTGTTTTTT	CASSSGMNTGELFF
.	TRBV5-4	TRBJ2-5	TRBD2	TGTGCCAGCACCCTAAGGACTAGCGGGGGGGTGGAGACCCAGTACTTC	CASTLRTSGGVETQYF
.	TRBV11-2	TRBJ1-1	.	TGTGCCAGCAGCTTAGATCCATGGGGGAACACTGAAGCTTTCTTT	CASSLDPWGNTEAFF
many	TRBV5-1	TRBJ2-6	.	TGCGCCAGCAGCATGGGCAGGGCGGCTGGGGCCAACGTCCTGACTTTC	CASSMGRAAGANVLTF
few	TRBV5-1	TRBJ2-3	.	TGCGCCAGCAGCCCAAACCTATCGTTGGGTACGCAGTATTTT	CASSPNLSLGTQYF
many	TRBV27	TRBJ2-7	.	TGTGCCAGCAGTTTATCCCAGCGCCCCCTCGCCGAGCAGTACTTC	CASSLSQRPLAEQYF
.	TRBV20-1	TRBJ2-1	.	TGCAGTGCTGGGGGGTTGGGGAGGTCTAGTGAGCAGTTCTTC	CSAGGLGRSSEQFF
medium-sized	TRBV7-6	TRBJ2-3	.	TGTGCCAGCAGCTCCACCCTCAGCACAGATACGCAGTATTTT	CASSSTLSTDTQYF
many	TRBV28	TRBJ1-6	TRBD1	TGTGCCAGCAGGGGGACAGAAGCAACTCCCCTCCACTTT	CASRGTEATPLHF
many	TRBV4-2	TRBJ1-1	.	TGTGCCAGCAGCCAAGATAGGAAACGGAGCCGAAACACTGAAGCTTTCTTT	CASSQDRKRSRNTEAFF
medium-sized	TRBV5-4	TRBJ2-2	.	TGTGCCAGCAGCTTGGATGTGGCGGTGAACACCGGGGAGCTGTTTTTT	CASSLDVAVNTGELFF
.	TRBV5-1	TRBJ1-2	.	TGCGCCAGCAGCTTGCGGGCTGGCGCATCTCAAGTGGTGGATTATGGCTACACCTTC	CASSLRAGASQVVDYGYTF
many	TRBV21-1	TRBJ2-5	.	TGTGCCAGCAGCACGGGACAGGGGGAACAAGAGACCCAGTACTTC	CASSTGQGEQETQYF
many	TRBV28	TRBJ2-1	TRBD1	TGTGCCAGCAGTCCTTGGGGACAGCCCTACAATGAGCAGTTCTTC	CASSPWGQPYNEQFF
many	TRBV10-3	TRBJ1-6	TRBD1	TGTGCCATCAGTGAGTCAATTGTCAGGGGGCCGGATTCACCCCTCCACTTT	CAISESIVRGPDSPLHF
many	TRBV23-1	TRBJ1-1	.	TGCGCCAGCGGACCGACAAGTGACACTGAAGCTTTCTTT	CASGPTSDTEAFF
many	TRBV7-8	TRBJ1-1	.	TGTGCCAGCAGCTCCCGACGGGGAGTGAACACTGAAGCTTTCTTT	CASSSRRGVNTEAFF
many	TRBV7-9	TRBJ2-7	TRBD1	TGTGCCAGCAGCTTGGCCGGGACAGGGGTCTACGAGCAGTACTTC	CASSLAGTGVYEQYF
many	TRBV29-1	TRBJ2-7	.	TGCAGCGTTGACCGGGCCGGGGAGCAGTACTTC	CSVDRAGEQYF